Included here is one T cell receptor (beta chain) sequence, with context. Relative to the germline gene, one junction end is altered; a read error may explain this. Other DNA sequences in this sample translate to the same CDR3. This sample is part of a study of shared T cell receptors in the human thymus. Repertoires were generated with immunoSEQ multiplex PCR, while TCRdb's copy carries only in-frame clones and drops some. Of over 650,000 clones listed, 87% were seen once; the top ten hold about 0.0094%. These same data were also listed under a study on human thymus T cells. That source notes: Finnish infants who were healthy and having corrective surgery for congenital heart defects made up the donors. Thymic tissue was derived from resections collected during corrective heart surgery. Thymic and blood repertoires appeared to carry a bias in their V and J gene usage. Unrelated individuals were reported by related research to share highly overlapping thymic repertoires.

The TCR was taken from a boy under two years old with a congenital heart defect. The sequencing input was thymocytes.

CDR3 protein: CASSGQGFNSPLHF. In nucleotides, the CDR3 is TGTGCCAGCAGTGGACAGGGCTTCAATTCCCCCCTCCACTTT. This chain links TRBV6-1 with TRBJ1-6, with 7 bases identical to TRBD1. Per the germline V gene, CDR1 is MNHNS and CDR2 is SASEGT. The CDR3 loop spans 14 amino acids.